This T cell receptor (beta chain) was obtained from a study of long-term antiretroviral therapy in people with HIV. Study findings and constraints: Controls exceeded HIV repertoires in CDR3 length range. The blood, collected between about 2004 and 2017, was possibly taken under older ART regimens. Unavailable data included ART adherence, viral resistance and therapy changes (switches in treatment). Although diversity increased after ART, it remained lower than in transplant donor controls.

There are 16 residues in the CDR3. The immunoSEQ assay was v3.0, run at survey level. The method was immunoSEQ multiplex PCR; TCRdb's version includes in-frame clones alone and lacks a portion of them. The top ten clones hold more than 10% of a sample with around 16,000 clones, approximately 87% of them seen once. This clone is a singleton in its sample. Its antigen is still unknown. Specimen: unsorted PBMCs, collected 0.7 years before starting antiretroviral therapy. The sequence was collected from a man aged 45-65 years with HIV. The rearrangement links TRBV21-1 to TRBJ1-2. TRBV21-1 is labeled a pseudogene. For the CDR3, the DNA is TGTGCCAGCAGCAAATGCGGGGCCCCGAGGTATTATGGCTACACCTTC. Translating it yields CASSKCGAPRYYGYTF.